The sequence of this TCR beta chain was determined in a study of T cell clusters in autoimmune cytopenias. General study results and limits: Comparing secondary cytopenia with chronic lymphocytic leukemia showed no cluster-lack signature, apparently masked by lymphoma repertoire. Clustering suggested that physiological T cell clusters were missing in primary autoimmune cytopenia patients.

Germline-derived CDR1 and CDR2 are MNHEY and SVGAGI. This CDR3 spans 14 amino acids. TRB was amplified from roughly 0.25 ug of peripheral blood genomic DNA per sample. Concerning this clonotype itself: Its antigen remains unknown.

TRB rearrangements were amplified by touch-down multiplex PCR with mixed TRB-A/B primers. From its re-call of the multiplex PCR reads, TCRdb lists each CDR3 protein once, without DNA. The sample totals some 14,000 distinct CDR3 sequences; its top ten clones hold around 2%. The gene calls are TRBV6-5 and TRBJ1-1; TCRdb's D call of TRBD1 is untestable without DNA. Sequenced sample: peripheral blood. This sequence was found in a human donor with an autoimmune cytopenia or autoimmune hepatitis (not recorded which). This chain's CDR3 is CASNNRARDTEAFF.